This TCR beta chain stems from a study of identical twins' blood T cells. CDR1 is LNHDA, CDR2 SQIVND, per germline (reference sequence). CDR3 length: 12 residues. Trimming took off 11 bases at V and 6 bases at J, with 13 bases between the two ends. As to this clonotype: Its antigen is unidentified.

Overall study results and limits: Top TCRbeta clonotypes were shared more with twin than unrelated donors.

The donors were healthy female monozygous twins, three pairs in total. All three twin pairs grew up together with likely shared infections and vaccines. Both ends of each TCR cDNA library bore sample-specific barcodes. TCRdb processed the 5' RACE reads anew with MiXCR; each CDR3 protein has one entry. The sample contains hundreds of thousands of distinct CDR3 sequences, more than 25% of which appear only once. The TCR originated in a woman aged 18 to 50 in good health. The rearrangement joins TRBV19 to TRBJ2-2; D remains unclear. Material for sequencing was PBMCs. CDR3 amino acids: CASKKRAGELFF. As DNA, the CDR3 is TGTGCCTCGAAAAAAAGGGCCGGGGAGCTGTTTTTT.